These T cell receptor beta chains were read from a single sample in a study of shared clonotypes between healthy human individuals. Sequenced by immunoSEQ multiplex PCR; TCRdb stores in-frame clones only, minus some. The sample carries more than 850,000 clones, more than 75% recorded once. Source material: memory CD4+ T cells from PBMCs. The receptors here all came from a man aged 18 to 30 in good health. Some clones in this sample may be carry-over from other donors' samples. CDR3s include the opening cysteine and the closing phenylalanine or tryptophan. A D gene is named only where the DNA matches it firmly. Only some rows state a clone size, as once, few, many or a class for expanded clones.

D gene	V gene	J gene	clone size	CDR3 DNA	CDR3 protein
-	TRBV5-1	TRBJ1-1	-	TGCGCCAGCAGCGTAGGACAGCCGAACACTGAAGCTTTCTTT	CASSVGQPNTEAFF
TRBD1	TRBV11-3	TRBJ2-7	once	TGTGCCAGCAGCATCAGACAGGGCGACGAGCAGTACTTC	CASSIRQGDEQYF
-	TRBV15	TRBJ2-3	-	TGTGCCACCAGCAGAATGCAGGGGCGCAGCACAGATACGCAGTATTTT	CATSRMQGRSTDTQYF
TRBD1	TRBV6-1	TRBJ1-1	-	TGTGCCAGCAGCTTAGTCAGGGGGCTTACTGAAGCTTTCTTT	CASSLVRGLTEAFF
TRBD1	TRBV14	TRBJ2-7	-	TGTGCCAGCAGCCAAGCTGGGACAGGGGCCTACGAGCAGTACTTC	CASSQAGTGAYEQYF
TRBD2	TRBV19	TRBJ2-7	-	TGTGCCAGTAGCCGAGGACTAGCGGGCGACTACGAGCAGTACTTC	CASSRGLAGDYEQYF
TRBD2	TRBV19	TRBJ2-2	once	TGTGCCAGTAGTATGGAACGGGGAGGGATCCCCGGGGAGCTGTTTTTT	CASSMERGGIPGELFF
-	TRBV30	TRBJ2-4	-	TGTGCCTGGAGCGGGGGTAAAAACATTCAGTACTTC	CAWSGGKNIQYF
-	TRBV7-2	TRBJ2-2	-	TGTGCCAGCAGCTCTTCTATAACCGGGGAGCTGTTTTTT	CASSSSITGELFF
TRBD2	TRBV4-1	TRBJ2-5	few	TGCGCCAGCAGCCAAGATCGACTAGCGGCAGAGACCCAGTACTTC	CASSQDRLAAETQYF
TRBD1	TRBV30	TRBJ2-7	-	TGTGCCTGGAGGGAGACAGGGGGCCGCTACGAGCAGTACTTC	CAWRETGGRYEQYF
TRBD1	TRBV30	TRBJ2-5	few	TGTGCCTGGAGGGTTCAGGGACAGGGAGGAAGGACCCAGTACTTC	CAWRVQGQGGRTQYF
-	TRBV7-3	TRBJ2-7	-	TGTGCCAGCAGCTTGGGGGCAGGGTCGTACGAGCAGTACTTC	CASSLGAGSYEQYF
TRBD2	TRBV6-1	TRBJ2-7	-	TGTGCCAGCAGTGCGATACCTAGGGGCCTAGCGGGATCTCAGTACTTC	CASSAIPRGLAGSQYF
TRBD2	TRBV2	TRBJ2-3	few	TGTGCCAGCAGTGAAAAGGGACTAGCGCCGGGAGATACGCAGTATTTT	CASSEKGLAPGDTQYF
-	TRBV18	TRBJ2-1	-	TGTGCCAGCTCACCATCCATGTGGGGTGAGCAGTTCTTC	CASSPSMWGEQFF
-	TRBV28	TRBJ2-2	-	TGTGCCAGCAGTTTGGGTGGCGGGCCGACCGGGGAGCTGTTTTTT	CASSLGGGPTGELFF
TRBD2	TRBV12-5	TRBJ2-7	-	TGTGCTAGTGGTTTGGTCCAAGGACTAGCGGGAGAATACGAGCAGTACTTC	CASGLVQGLAGEYEQYF
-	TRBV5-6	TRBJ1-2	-	TGTGCCAGCAGCTTGAAGCGCTTGACCTATGGCTACACCTTC	CASSLKRLTYGYTF
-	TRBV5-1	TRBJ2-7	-	TGCGCCAGCAGCTTGTCCCTCGGGGAGTACTACGAGCAGTACTTC	CASSLSLGEYYEQYF
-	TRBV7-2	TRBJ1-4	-	TGTGCCAGCAGCTCAAGGAACAGATTCAATGAAAAACTGTTTTTT	CASSSRNRFNEKLFF